These 7 T cell receptor beta chains came from one sample sequenced in a study of T cell responses to AZD1222 COVID-19 vaccine. Clones were read by immunoSEQ multiplex PCR, and TCRdb kept only the in-frame ones, dropping some. Among about 100,000 clones listed, roughly 89% were seen once. This specimen consisted of peripheral blood, obtained on day 0 of AZD1222 vaccination. The source of these receptors is an adult in good health.

This clone has just one count. The V gene is TRBV20-1, the J gene TRBJ1-2; D is unresolved. V shed 4 bases and J shed 14 bases, with 17 bases lying between them. Germline CDR1 reads DFQATT; CDR2 reads SNEGSKA (reference sequence). This CDR3 is built from 11 residues. CDR3 bases: TGCAGTGCTACTACCGGGAGGCTCTTTACCTTC. Translating it yields CSATTGRLFTF.

The chain carries TRBV3-1 (or the pseudogene TRBV3-2) and TRBJ1-6; TRBD1 might be the D (5 bases). V was pared by 3 bases and J by 10 bases, with 13 bases between. This CDR3 is built from 14 residues. CDR1 and CDR2 (germline): LGHDT, YNNKEL (reference sequence). CDR3 residues: CASSHEAGGSPLHF. The DNA of the CDR3 is TGTGCCAGCAGCCATGAGGCCGGGGGATCACCCCTCCACTTT.

V is TRBV3-1 (or the pseudogene TRBV3-2) and J is TRBJ2-3; TRBD2 matches 8 bases. CDR3 length: 15 residues. Germline assignment: CDR1 LGHDT and CDR2 YNNKEL (reference sequence). The V segment lost 1 base and the J segment 7 bases; nucleotides outside the gene matches: 7. CDR3 nucleotides: TGTGCCAGCAGCCAAGGCGGGGGGTCCCAGCATACGCAGTATTTT. As protein: CASSQGGGSQHTQYF.

This chain links TRBV5-1 with TRBJ1-4; D remains unclear. There are 14 residues in the CDR3. The V end was cut by 0 bases, the J end by 7 bases, with 10 bases between. CDR1 and CDR2 from the germline V gene are SGHRS and YFSETQ. The CDR3 loop reads CASSLDGAGEKLFF. CDR3 DNA: TGCGCCAGCAGCTTGGACGGCGCGGGTGAAAAACTGTTTTTT.

The chain couples TRBV2 to TRBJ2-7, with TRBD2 matching 13 bases. Germline lookup yields CDR1 SNHLY and CDR2 FYNNEI. The CDR3 has 15 residues. V lost 6 bases to trimming and J lost 4 bases; unmatched junction nucleotides: 6. The CDR3 loop is CASRTLAGGLYEQYF. The CDR3 nucleotides are TGTGCCAGCAGGACACTAGCGGGGGGGCTGTACGAGCAGTACTTC.

The rearrangement uses TRBV7-2 and TRBJ1-6, with D possibly TRBD1 on 6 matching bases. CDR1 and CDR2 (germline): SGHTA, FQGNSA. This CDR3 spans 16 amino acids. The V and J ends lost 6 bases and 5 bases respectively, with 17 bases between them. CDR3 residues: CASRTASRGNNSPLHF. CDR3 in DNA: TGTGCCAGCAGGACTGCTTCCAGGGGCAATAATTCACCCCTCCACTTT.

This sequence joins TRBV6-5 and TRBJ2-5; no clear D. Trimming took off 5 bases at V and 7 bases at J, with 11 bases between the two ends. The V gene's germline CDR1 is MNHEY and CDR2 SVGAGI. The CDR3 is 12 residues long. The CDR3 loop is CASSIPPGTQYF. DNA for the CDR3: TGTGCCAGCAGTATCCCGCCGGGGACCCAGTACTTC.